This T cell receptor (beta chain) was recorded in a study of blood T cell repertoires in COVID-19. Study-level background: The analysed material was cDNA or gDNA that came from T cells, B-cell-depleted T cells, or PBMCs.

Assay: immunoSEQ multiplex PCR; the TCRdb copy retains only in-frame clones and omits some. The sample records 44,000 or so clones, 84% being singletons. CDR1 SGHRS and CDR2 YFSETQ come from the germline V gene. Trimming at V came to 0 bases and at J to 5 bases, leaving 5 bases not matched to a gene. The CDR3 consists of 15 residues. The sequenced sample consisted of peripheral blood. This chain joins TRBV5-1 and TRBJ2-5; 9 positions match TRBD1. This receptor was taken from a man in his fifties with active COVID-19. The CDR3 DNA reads TGCGCCAGCAGCTTGGAAACAGGGGGCTGGGAGACCCAGTACTTC. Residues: CASSLETGGWETQYF.